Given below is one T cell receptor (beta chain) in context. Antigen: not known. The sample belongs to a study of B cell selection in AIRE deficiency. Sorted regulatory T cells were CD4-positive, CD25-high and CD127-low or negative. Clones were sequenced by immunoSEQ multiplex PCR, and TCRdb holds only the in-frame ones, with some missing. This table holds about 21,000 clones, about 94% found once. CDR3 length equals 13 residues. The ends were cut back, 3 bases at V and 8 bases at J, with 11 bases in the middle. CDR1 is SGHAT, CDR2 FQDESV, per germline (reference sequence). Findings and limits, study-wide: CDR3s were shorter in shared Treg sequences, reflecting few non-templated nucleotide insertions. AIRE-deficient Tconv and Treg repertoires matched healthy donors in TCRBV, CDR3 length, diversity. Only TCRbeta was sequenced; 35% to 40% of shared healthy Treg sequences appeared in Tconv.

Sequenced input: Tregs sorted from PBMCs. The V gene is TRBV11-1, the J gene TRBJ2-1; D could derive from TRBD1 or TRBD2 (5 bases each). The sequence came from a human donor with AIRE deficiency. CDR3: CASSFFGAHEQFF. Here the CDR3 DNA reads TGTGCCAGCAGCTTCTTCGGGGCCCATGAGCAGTTCTTC.